The sequence of this TCR beta chain was determined in a study of T cell responses to AZD1222 COVID-19 vaccine. Study-wide findings and caveats: It should be noted that donors were predominantly white British and more often female, and clonal diversity was possibly underestimated.

The data were produced by immunoSEQ multiplex PCR, yet TCRdb's version contains in-frame clones alone and is incomplete. The sample contains 100,000 to 120,000 clones, around 89% of which appear only once. The CDR3 totals 15 residues. Germline V gene lookup returns CDR1 KGHSH and CDR2 LQKENI. V dropped 4 bases and J dropped 5; count of bases not matched to a gene: 2. For this clone: Its antigen is currently unknown.

The receptor was derived from an adult in good health. This sequence joins TRBV18 and TRBJ2-1; TRBD2 matches 13 bases. Material: peripheral blood, obtained on day 0 of AZD1222 vaccination. The CDR3 nucleotides read TGTGCCAGCTCACAAGGACTAGCGGGAGACAATGAGCAGTTCTTC. This translates into CASSQGLAGDNEQFF.